These 14 T cell receptor delta chains originate from one sample sequenced in a study of gamma-delta T cells after stem cell transplantation. TCRdb used CATT to re-call clones from the RT-PCR reads. The table has roughly 2,800 delta-chain clones, roughly 3.5% seen once; the top ten hold around 28%. Sequenced sample: gamma-delta T cells. The receptors stem from a human donor. It is not recorded whose cells these are; they may come from a transplant donor.

By share, this clone ranks as medium-sized. This CDR3 is CACSLLTGGYRKEGTDKLIF. The DNA for the CDR3 is TGTGCCTGTAGTCTCCTTACTGGGGGATATCGTAAGGAGGGCACCGATAAACTCATCTTT. The V call is TRDV2, the J call TRDJ1; 11 positions agree with TRDD3. Germline values: CDR1 GEAIGNYY, CDR2 EKD. J was trimmed by 1 base and V by 6 bases; bases with no gene match: 21. This CDR3 spans 20 amino acids.

A remark on this clone: TCRdb's listed protein matches a much larger clone and diverges from this DNA's translation at residue 9, likely through a read error; the protein shown comes from the DNA. This rearrangement joins TRDV2 to TRDJ1, with 11 bases matching TRDD3. CDR1 is GEAIGNYY and CDR2 is EKD in the germline V gene. The J segment lost 3 bases and the V segment lost 3 bases, leaving 5 bases of the junction unmatched. CDR3 length equals 15 residues. CDR3 sequence reads: CACDPLGDRADKLIF. Here the CDR3 DNA reads TGTGCCTGTGACCCACTGGGGGATAGGGCCGATAAACTCATCTTT.

By sample share, this clone is medium-sized (0.01 to 0.1%). The same CDR3 is also encoded by other DNA sequences in this sample. J is TRDJ1 and V is TRDV2; 9 nucleotides line up with TRDD3. J lost 0 bases, V lost 3 bases, and 10 bases had no gene match. This CDR3 is 17 amino acids long. Germline CDR1 reads GEAIGNYY; CDR2 reads EKD. CDR3 amino acids: CACDSLGEKSYTDKLIF. In nucleotides, the CDR3 is TGTGCCTGTGACTCACTGGGGGAAAAATCGTACACCGATAAACTCATCTTT.

This clone is categorized as medium-sized. This rearrangement joins TRDV2 to TRDJ1; no firm D call. The CDR3 extends over 16 amino acids. From germline, CDR1 is GEAIGNYY and CDR2 EKD. Trimming shortened V by 0 bases and J by 0 bases, and 13 bases separated the two germline ends. This CDR3 reads CACDTVGPPYTDKLIF. CDR3 in DNA: TGTGCCTGTGACACCGTGGGCCCCCCGTACACCGATAAACTCATCTTT.

This clone occurred a few times. A read error likely explains why the TCRdb protein, taken from a much larger clone, differs from this DNA's translation at residue 8; the protein shown is translated from the DNA. This chain connects TRDV2 to TRDJ1, with D possibly matching TRDD3 (5 bases). Trimming removed 0 bases from V and 0 bases from J, with 22 bases in between. This CDR3 is 19 amino acids long. Germline CDR1 GEAIGNYY, CDR2 EKD. CDR3 DNA: TGTGCCTGTGACACCCTCGGGGCTAACGGGATCGGGTACACCGATAAACTCATCTTT. It codes for CACDTLGANGIGYTDKLIF.

This clone is labeled as medium-sized. A junction end diverges from the germline sequence, so it may reflect a read error. The chain carries TRDV2 and TRDJ1; TRDD3 is a possible D gene (5 bases). This CDR3 has 16 amino acids. The germline V gene encodes CDR1 GEAIGNYY and CDR2 EKD. The CDR3 protein is CACDTVGGQYTDNLIF. The CDR3 DNA is TGTGCCTGTGACACCGTAGGGGGCCAGTACACCGATAACCTCATCTTT.

The chain combines TRDV2 with TRDJ1; 13 nucleotides line up with TRDD3. The CDR3 runs 19 residues. The V gene end was trimmed by 3 bases and the J gene end by 0 bases; junction bases not matched to a gene: 12. The germline V gene encodes CDR1 GEAIGNYY and CDR2 EKD. CDR3 in amino acids: CACDSVLGDTRRHTDKLIF. For the CDR3, the DNA is TGTGCCTGTGACTCCGTACTGGGGGATACGCGGAGACACACCGATAAACTCATCTTT.

This clone was picked up a small number of times. This likely came from a read error, as a far larger clone is one base away. The sample contains more than one DNA sequence encoding this CDR3. V usage is TRDV2 and J usage is TRDJ1, with a tentative D call TRDD3 (6 bases). Germline loops: CDR1 GEAIGNYY, CDR2 EKD. V gave up 4 bases and J gave up 2 bases, with 16 bases separating them. This CDR3 has 15 residues. Here the CDR3 DNA reads TGTGCCTGTGAACCTCTAAGTGGGGATACCGATAAACTCATCTTT. Translating gives CACEPLSGDTDKLIF.

For this clone: This likely traces to a read error, being one base from a far larger clone. This sample includes further DNA sequences coding for the same CDR3. This sequence joins TRDV2 and TRDJ3; TRDD3 matches at 9 bases. Per germline, CDR1 GEAIGNYY and CDR2 EKD. This CDR3 has 21 residues. CDR3 coding DNA: TGTGCCTGTGACGCCGCCCGTACTGGGGGAGATACTTCCTGGGACACCCGGCAGATGTTTTTC. Translated: CACDAARTGGDTSWDTRQMFF.

This clone occurred a few times. The TCRdb protein comes from a much larger clone and disagrees with this DNA's translation at residue 15, likely due to a read error; the protein given here is derived from the DNA. V and J are TRDV2 and TRDJ2, with 13 bases identical to TRDD3. The CDR3 totals 20 residues. V trimming: 3 bases; J trimming: 6 bases; junction bases outside the gene matches: 18. Germline V gives CDR1 GEAIGNYY, CDR2 EKD. The CDR3: CACDAILGDTRVRVAAQLFF. In nucleotides, the CDR3 is TGTGCCTGTGACGCCATACTGGGGGATACGAGGGTACGGGTGGCAGCACAACTCTTCTTT.

Details on this clone: TCRdb attributes to this sequence the protein of a much larger clone, which differs from the DNA translation at residue 12; a read error is likely, and the protein displayed is translated from the DNA. The rearrangement links TRDV2 to TRDJ1; 12 positions match TRDD3. The CDR3 is 18 residues long. J lost 0 bases, V lost 1 base, and 8 bases had no gene match. The germline V gene has CDR1 GEAIGNYY and CDR2 EKD. The CDR3: CACDTLLGDTKDTDKLIF. Written as DNA, the CDR3 is TGTGCCTGTGACACTTTACTGGGGGATACTAAGGACACCGATAAACTCATCTTT.

As to this clone: Since a far larger clone is one base different, this is likely a read error. The CDR3 nucleotides are TGTGCCTGTGACAGAGTACTGGGGGATACCGATAAAAGCTCCTGGGACACCCGACAGGTGTTTTTC. Translated: CACDRVLGDTDKSSWDTRQVFF. The genes are TRDV2 and TRDJ3; 12 bases line up with TRDD3. Germline CDR1 is GEAIGNYY and CDR2 is EKD. The CDR3 length is 22 residues.

This clone was seen a few times. A much larger clone is a single base away; this may be a read error. The chain links TRDV2 to TRDJ1; 13 bases are a match to TRDD3. After removal of 0 bases from V and 5 bases from J, the junction contained 23 bases not matched to a gene. In germline, CDR1 is GEAIGNYY, CDR2 EKD. CDR3 length equals 22 residues. Here the CDR3 DNA reads TGTGCCTGTGACACCCTCCCGACCATTACTGGGGGATACGCAAAAGGGGGTGATAAACTCATCTTT. Protein: CACDTLPTITGGYAKGGDKLIF.

In its sample, this clone was seen a few times. One end of the junction varies from germline; a read error may be responsible. Other DNA variants within this sample encode the same CDR3. This CDR3 reads CACDRVLRDTDKSSWDTRQMFF. The CDR3 nucleotides read TGTGCCTGCGACAGAGTACTGAGGGATACCGATAAAAGCTCCTGGGACACCCGACAGATGTTTTTC. The gene calls are TRDV2 and TRDJ3; 7 nucleotides agree with TRDD3. The CDR3 extends over 22 amino acids. Per germline, CDR1 GEAIGNYY and CDR2 EKD.